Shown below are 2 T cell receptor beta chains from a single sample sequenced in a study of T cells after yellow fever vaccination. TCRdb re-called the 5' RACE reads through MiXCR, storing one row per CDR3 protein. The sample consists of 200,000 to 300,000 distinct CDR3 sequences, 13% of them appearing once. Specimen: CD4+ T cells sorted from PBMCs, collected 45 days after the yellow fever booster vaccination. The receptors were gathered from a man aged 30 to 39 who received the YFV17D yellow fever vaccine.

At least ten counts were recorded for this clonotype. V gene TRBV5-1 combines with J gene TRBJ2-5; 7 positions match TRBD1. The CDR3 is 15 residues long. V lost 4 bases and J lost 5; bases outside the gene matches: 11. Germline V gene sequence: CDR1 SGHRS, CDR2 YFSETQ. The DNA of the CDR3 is TGCGCCAGCAGCCGGGACAGTAATCGTCGGGAGACCCAGTACTTC. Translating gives CASSRDSNRRETQYF.

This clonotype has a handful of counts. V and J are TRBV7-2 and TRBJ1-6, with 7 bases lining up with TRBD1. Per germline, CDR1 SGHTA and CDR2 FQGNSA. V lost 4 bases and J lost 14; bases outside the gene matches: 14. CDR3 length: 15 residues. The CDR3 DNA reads TGTGCCAGCAGCTCCATGCCGGGACAGCTAAGGACCCTCCACTTT. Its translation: CASSSMPGQLRTLHF.